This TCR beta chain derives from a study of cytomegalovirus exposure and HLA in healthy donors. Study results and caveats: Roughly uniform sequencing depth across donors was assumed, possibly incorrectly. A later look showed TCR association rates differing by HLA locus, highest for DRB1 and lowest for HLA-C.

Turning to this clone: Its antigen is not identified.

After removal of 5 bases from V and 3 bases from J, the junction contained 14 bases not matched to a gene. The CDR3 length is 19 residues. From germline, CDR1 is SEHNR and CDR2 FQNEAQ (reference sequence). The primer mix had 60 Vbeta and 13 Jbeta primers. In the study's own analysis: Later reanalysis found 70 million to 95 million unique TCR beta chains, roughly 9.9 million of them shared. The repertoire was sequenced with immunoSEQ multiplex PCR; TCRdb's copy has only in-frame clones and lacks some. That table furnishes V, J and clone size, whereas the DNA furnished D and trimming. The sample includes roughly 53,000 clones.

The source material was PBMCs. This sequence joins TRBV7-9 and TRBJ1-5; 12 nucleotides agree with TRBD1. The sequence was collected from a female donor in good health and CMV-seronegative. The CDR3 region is CASSVTGTGGKGVNQPQHF. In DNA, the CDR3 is TGTGCCAGCAGCGTCACCGGGACAGGGGGCAAAGGAGTCAATCAGCCCCAGCATTTT.